This is a list of T cell receptor beta chains from one sample in a study of CD8+CD57+ T cells in acquired aplastic anemia. TCRdb reanalysed the reads using MiXCR and keeps one entry per CDR3 protein. The sample has about 400,000 distinct CDR3 sequences, roughly 64% seen once. Sequencing was done on a sample of sorted CD4+, CD8+, or CD8+CD57+ T cells (not recorded which) from PBMCs. The origin of the receptors is a human donor in good health, serving as a control. Both conserved end residues are part of each CDR3. Not all rows give a size; the values are once, few, many and, for expanded clones, a class.

>TRBV2|TRBJ1-6|.
CASSDDKSSTEHF
>TRBV4-1|TRBJ2-1|.
CASSQADRSSYNEQFF
>TRBV7-2|TRBJ2-7|.
CARSRSSGDSYEQYF
>TRBV20-1|TRBJ1-5|.
CSAMDLGGGGPQHF
>TRBV3-1|TRBJ2-5|many
CASSQEASGKTQYF
>TRBV19|TRBJ2-7|.
CASREAATYEQYF
>TRBV30|TRBJ1-6|many
CAWARQGDSPLHF
>TRBV20-1|TRBJ1-5|.
CSAITTVPNQPQHF
>TRBV5-1|TRBJ2-5|.
CASSSRYAASETQYF
>TRBV7-3|TRBJ2-5|.
CASSSKGPTGGGETQYF
>TRBV7-9|TRBJ1-5|.
CASTWGGPTDTQHF
>TRBV19|TRBJ1-3|.
CAISGYRVAGHTLYF